Here is one T cell receptor (beta chain) with its context. The CDR3 extends over 15 amino acids. Germline values: CDR1 KGHSH, CDR2 LQKENI. V lost 3 bases to trimming and J lost 2 bases; unmatched junction nucleotides: 4. The sample comes from a study of control samples from healthy donors and cancer patients. TCRdb keeps only in-frame clones here, not all; method: immunoSEQ multiplex PCR. The sample holds more than 100,000 clones; about nine tenths are singletons and the top ten take roughly 2.7%. Source material: blood. The V call is TRBV18, the J call TRBJ1-5, with TRBD1 matching 7 bases. This receptor was identified in a man aged 18 to 30 in good health. CDR3 protein: CASSPSTGGNQPQHF. Written as DNA, the CDR3 is TGTGCCAGCTCACCCTCTACAGGGGGCAATCAGCCCCAGCATTTT.